A few counts support the clone carrying this T cell receptor (beta chain). Its antigen is unknown. Thyroid ultrasound, orbital computed tomography, clinical symptoms, and serum thyroxine and TRAb underpinned diagnoses. Amplification yielded TCR beta CDR3 regions, with RNA transcripts as the source. HTBI primers were the set used in a first-round RT-PCR of the TCR CDR3. TCRdb reprocessed the multiplex PCR reads with MiXCR, giving one entry per CDR3 protein. The sample lists roughly 580,000 distinct CDR3 sequences, about 43% occurring once. The sample originates from a study of T cells in Graves' hyperthyroidism and ophthalmopathy. Study-wide results and limits: Stable hyperthyroidism was told apart from ophthalmopathy by a model built on 13 V-J features. Before onset, ophthalmopathy was predicted by the model a median 6.5 months earlier. Also found in blood were most expanded thyroid clonotypes above 0.001.

The sequencing sample was made of peripheral blood or thyroid tissue (not recorded which). The sequence derives from a woman between 18 and 29 years old with Graves' hyperthyroidism.

The CDR3 sequence is CAISDSVTSGRPNTGELFF. CDR3 DNA sequence: TGTGCCATCAGTGACTCAGTGACTAGCGGGAGGCCGAACACCGGGGAGCTGTTTTTT. This chain uses TRBV10-3 with TRBJ2-2; the match to TRBD2 covers 13 bases. CDR3 size: 19 residues. The junction had 7 bases not matched to a gene; V was cut back by 3 bases and J by 0 bases. Germline CDR1 ENHRY, CDR2 SYGVKD.